This TCR beta chain originates from a study of T cells in Graves' hyperthyroidism and ophthalmopathy. Template material for amplifying TCR beta CDR3 regions consisted of RNA transcripts. The HTBI primer set served for first-round RT-PCR of the TCR CDR3. TCRdb used MiXCR to reprocess the multiplex PCR reads, holding one entry per CDR3 protein. The table shows 300,000 to 450,000 distinct CDR3 sequences, with approximately 15% occurring only once. The study enrolled patients aged 18 to 65 with newly diagnosed hyperthyroidism of under 2 months' duration. This clonotype was observed a handful of times. A much larger clone sits a single nucleotide away, making a read error possible. Looked up from germline, CDR1 is MDHEN and CDR2 is SYDVKM. V lost 3 bases and J lost 1; bases outside the gene matches: 9. The CDR3 spans 16 residues.

Sample: blood. V gene TRBV28 combines with J gene TRBJ2-7; TRBD2 matches at 7 bases. This clonotype originated in a woman aged 60-75 years with Graves' hyperthyroidism. The CDR3 is CASSLSASGKSYEQYF. As DNA, the CDR3 is TGTGCCAGCAGTTTGTCGGCTAGCGGAAAATCCTACGAGCAGTACTTC.